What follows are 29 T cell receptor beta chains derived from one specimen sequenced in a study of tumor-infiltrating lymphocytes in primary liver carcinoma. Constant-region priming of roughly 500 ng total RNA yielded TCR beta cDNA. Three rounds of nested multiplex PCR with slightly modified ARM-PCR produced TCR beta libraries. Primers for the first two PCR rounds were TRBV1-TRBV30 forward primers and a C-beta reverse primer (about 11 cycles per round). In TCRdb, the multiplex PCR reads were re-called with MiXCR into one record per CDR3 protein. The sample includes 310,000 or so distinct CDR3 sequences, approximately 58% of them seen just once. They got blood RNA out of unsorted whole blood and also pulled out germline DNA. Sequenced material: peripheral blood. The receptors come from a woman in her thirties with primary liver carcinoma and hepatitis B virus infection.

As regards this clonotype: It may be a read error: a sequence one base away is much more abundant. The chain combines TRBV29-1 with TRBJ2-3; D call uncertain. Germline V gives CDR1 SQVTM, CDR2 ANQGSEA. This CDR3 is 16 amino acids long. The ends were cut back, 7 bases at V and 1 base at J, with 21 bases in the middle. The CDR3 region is CSAASGTTQRTDTQYF. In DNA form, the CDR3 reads TGCAGCGCCGCGTCCGGAACAACCCAGCGCACAGATACGCAGTATTTT.

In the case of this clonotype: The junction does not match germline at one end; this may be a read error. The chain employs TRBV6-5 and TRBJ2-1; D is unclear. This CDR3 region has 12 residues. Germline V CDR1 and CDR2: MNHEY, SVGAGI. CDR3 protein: CASKCRSTQALF. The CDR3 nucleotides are TGTGCCAGTAAGTGTAGATCGACCCAGGCGCTTTTC.

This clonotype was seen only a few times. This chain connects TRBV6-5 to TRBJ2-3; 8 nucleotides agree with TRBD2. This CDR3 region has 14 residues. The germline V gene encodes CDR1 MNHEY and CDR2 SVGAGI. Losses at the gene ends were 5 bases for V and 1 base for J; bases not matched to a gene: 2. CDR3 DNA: TGTGCCAGCAGTAAAGCGGGGGGCACAGATACGCAGTATTTT. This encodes CASSKAGGTDTQYF.

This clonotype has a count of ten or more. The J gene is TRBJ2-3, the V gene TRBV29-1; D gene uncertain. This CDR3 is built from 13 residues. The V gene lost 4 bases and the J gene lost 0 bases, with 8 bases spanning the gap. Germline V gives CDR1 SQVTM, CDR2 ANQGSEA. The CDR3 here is CSVAEISTDTQYF. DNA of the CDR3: TGCAGCGTTGCGGAGATTAGCACAGATACGCAGTATTTT.

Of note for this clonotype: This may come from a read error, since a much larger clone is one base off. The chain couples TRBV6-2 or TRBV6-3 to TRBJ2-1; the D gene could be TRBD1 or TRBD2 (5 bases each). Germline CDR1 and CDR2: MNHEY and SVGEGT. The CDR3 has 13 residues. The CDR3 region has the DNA TGTGCCAGCAGTGGGGGTGTCTCAATTGAGCGGTTCTTC. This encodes CASSGGVSIERFF.

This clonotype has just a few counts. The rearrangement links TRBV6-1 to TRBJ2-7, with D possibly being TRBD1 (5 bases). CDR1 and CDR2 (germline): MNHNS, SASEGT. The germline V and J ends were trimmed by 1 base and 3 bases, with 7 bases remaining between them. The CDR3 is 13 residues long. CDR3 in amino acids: CASSEGGHYEQYF. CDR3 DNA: TGTGCCAGCAGTGAAGGAGGACACTACGAGCAGTACTTC.

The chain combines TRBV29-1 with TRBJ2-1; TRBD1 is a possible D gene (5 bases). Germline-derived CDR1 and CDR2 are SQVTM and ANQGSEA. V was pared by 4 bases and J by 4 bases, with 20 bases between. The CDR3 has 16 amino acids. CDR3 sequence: CSVVEPRADNYNEQFF. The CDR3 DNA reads TGCAGCGTTGTAGAGCCCAGGGCAGATAATTACAATGAGCAGTTCTTC.

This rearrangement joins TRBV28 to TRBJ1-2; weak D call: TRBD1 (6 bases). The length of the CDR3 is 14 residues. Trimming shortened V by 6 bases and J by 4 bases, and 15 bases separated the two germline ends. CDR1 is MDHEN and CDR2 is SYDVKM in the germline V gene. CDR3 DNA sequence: TGTGCCAGCAGGTTGGGGGCAGAACGCTATGGCTACACCTTC. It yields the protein CASRLGAERYGYTF.

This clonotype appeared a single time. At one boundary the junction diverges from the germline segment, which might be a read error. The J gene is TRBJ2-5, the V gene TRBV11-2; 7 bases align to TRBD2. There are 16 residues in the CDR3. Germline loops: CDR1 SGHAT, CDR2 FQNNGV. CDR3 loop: CASSLVIAGNQEAQHF. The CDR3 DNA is TGTGCCAGCAGCTTAGTTATAGCGGGTAACCAAGAGGCCCAGCACTTC.

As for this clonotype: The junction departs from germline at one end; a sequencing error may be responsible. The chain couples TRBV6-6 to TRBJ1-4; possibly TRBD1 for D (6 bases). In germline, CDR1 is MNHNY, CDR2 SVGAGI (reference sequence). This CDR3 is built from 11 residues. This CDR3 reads CATQGNGKLFF. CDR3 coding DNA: TGTGCCACGCAGGGGAATGGAAAACTGTTTTTT.

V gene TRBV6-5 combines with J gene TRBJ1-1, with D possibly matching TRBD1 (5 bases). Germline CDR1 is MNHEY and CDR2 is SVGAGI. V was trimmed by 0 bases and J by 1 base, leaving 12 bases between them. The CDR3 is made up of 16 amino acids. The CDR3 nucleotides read TGTGCCAGCAGTTACTCCTCGGGACGGCCGAACACTGAAGCTTTCTTT. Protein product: CASSYSSGRPNTEAFF.

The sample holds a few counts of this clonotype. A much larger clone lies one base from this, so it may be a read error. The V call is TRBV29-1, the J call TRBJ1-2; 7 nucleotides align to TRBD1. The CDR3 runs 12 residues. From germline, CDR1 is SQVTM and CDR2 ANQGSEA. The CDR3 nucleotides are TGCAGCGGACTCCGGGACAGCTATGACTACACCTTC. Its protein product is CSGLRDSYDYTF.

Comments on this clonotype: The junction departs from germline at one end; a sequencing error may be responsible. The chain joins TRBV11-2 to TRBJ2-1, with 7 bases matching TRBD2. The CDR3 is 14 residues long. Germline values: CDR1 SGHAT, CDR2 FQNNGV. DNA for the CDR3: TGTGCCAGCAGCTTCGGACTAGTGGGTATTTGCAAGTTTTTC. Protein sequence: CASSFGLVGICKFF.

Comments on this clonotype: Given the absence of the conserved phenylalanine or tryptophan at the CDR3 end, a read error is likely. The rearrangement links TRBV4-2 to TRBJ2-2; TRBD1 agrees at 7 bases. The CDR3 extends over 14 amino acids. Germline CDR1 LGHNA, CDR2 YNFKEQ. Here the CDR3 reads CVSSLRGRAGELFV. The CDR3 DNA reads TGTGTCAGCAGCCTAAGGGGGCGGGCTGGGGAGCTGTTTGTT.

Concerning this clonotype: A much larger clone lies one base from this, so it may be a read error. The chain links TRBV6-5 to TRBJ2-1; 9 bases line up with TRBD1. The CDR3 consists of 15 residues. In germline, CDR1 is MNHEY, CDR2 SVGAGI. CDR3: CASSERQGVGNELFF. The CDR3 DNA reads TGTGCCAGCAGTGAGCGACAGGGGGTGGGCAATGAGCTGTTCTTC.

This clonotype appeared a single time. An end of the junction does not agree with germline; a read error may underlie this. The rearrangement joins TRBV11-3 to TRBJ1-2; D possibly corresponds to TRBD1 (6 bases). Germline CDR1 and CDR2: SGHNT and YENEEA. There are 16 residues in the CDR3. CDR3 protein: CSSSLTPAGGGDGYTF. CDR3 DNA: TGTTCCAGCAGCTTAACTCCCGCGGGGGGCGGGGATGGCTACACCTTC.

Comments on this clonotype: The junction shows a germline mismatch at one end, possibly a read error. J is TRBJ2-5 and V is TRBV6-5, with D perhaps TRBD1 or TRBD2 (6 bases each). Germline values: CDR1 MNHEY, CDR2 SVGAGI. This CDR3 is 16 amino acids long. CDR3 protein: CGSSYSSRGGMETQYF. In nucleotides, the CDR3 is TGTGGCAGCAGTTACTCTAGTAGAGGGGGGATGGAGACCCAGTACTTC.

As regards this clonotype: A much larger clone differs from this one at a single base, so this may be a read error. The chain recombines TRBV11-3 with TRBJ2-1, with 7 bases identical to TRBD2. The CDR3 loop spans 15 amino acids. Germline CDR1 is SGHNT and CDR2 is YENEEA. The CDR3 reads CACSFSGPLDNEQFF. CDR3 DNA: TGTGCCTGCAGCTTTAGCGGGCCACTCGACAATGAGCAGTTCTTC.

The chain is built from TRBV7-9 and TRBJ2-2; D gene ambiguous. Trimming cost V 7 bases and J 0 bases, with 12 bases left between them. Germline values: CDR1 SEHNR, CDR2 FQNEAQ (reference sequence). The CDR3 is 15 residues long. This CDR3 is CASTPGRSNTGELFF. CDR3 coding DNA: TGTGCCAGCACTCCCGGCAGGTCGAACACCGGGGAGCTGTTTTTT.

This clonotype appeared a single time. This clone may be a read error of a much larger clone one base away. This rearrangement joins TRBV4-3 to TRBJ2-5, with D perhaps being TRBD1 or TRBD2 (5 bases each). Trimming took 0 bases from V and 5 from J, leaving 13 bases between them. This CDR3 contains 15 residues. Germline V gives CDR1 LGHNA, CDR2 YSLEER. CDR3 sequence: CASSQDWGSGETQYF. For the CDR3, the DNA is TGCGCCAGCAGCCAAGACTGGGGCTCGGGGGAGACCCAGTACTTC.

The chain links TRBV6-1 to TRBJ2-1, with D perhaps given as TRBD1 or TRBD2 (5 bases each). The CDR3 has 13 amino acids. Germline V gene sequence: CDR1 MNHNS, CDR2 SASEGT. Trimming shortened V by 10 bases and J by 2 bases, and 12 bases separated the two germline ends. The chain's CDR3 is CAIERGPYNEQFF. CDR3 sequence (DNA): TGTGCCATCGAGAGGGGCCCCTACAATGAGCAGTTCTTC.

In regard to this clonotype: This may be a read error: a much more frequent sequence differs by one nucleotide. CDR3 in DNA: TGTGACAGCGGATACTCTGGAAACACCATATATTTT. It specifies CDSGYSGNTIYF. The chain carries TRBV6-6 and TRBJ1-3, with D hard to call. Germline values: CDR1 MNHNY, CDR2 SVGAGI (reference sequence). The CDR3 sequence is 12 residues long.

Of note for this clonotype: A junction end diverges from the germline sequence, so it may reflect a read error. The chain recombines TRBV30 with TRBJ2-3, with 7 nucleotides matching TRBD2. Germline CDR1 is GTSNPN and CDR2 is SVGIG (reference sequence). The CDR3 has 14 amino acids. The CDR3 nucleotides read TGTGCCAGAGCTAGCGGAACCAGCACAGATACGCGGTATTTT. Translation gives CARASGTSTDTRYF.

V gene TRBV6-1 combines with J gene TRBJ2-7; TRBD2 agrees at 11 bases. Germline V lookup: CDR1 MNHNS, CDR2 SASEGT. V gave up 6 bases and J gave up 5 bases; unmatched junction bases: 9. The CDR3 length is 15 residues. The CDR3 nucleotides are TGTGCCAGCAGGGTACTAGCGGGAGCAGGCGACGAGCAGTACTTC. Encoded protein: CASRVLAGAGDEQYF.

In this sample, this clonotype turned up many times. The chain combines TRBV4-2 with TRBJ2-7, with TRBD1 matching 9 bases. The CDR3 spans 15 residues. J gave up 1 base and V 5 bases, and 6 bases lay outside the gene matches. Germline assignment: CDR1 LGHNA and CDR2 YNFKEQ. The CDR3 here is CASSVRDRESYEQYF. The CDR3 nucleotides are TGTGCCAGCAGCGTCCGGGACAGGGAATCCTACGAGCAGTACTTC.

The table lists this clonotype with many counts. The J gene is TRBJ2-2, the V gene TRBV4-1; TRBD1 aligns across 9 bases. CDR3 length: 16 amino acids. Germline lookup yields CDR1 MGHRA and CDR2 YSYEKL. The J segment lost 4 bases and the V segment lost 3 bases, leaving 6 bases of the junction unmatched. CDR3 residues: CASSQSTGGGTGELFF. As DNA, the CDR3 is TGCGCCAGCAGCCAGTCGACAGGGGGGGGCACCGGGGAGCTGTTTTTT.

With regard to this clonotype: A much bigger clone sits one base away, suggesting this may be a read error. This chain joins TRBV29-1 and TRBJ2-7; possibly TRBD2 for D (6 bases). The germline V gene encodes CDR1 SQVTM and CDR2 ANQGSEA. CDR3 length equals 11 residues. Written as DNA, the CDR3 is TGCAACGTAATGACTAGGGGCGAGCAGTACTTC. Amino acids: CNVMTRGEQYF.

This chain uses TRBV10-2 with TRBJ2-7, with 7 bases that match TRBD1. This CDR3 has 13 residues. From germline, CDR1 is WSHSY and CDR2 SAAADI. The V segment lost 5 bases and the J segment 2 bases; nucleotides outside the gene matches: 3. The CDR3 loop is CASSSGTAYEQYF. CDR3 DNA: TGCGCCAGCAGTTCCGGGACAGCCTACGAGCAGTACTTC.

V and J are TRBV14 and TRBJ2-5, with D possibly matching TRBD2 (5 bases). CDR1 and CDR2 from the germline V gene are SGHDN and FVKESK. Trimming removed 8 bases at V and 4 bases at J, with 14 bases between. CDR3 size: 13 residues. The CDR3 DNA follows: TGTGCCAGCGGCCCTAGCACGCGAGAGACCCAGTACTTC. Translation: CASGPSTRETQYF.